This TCR beta chain derives from a study of blood T cells in healthy people across ages. V lost 7 bases and J lost 7, with 17 bases in between. The CDR3 sequence is 14 residues long. The germline CDR1 and CDR2 sequences are ENHRY and SYGVKD. This clonotype turned up a few times. Its antigen is not known. A J-beta primer mix and a sample-barcoded 5' primer were used in a second PCR of about 7 to 12 cycles. Researchers report that a template-switch adaptor with 12 random nucleotides tagged each cDNA molecule. One entry per CDR3 protein results from TCRdb running MiXCR on the 5' RACE reads. The sample lists some 900,000 distinct CDR3 sequences; roughly 50% were seen once. Study results and limitations: It was the long-lived donors that had more naive CD4+ cells and higher diversity than aged donors.

Donors each provided roughly 9.6 milliliters of peripheral blood. This receptor was identified in a young man in good health. This chain connects TRBV10-3 to TRBJ2-1; D unclear. Specimen: blood. The CDR3 bases are TGTGCCATCACGCCGGGTCCAGAGAAGAATGAGCAGTTCTTC. It encodes CAITPGPEKNEQFF.